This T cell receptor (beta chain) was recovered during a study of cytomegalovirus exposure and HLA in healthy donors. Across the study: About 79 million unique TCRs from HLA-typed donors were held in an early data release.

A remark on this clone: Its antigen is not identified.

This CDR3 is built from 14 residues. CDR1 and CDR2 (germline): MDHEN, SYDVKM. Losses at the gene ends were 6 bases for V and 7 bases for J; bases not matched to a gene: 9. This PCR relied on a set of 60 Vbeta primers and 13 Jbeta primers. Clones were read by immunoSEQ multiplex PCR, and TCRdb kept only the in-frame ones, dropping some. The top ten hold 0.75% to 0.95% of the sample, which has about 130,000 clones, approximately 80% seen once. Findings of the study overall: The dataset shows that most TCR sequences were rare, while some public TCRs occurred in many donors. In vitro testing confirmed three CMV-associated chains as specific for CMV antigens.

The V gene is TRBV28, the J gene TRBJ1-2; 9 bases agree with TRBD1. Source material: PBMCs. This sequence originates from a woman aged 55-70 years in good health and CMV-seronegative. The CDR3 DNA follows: TGTGCCAGCAGAACAGGGGGCGGTGGACGTGGCTACACCTTC. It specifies CASRTGGGGRGYTF.